This T cell receptor (beta chain) was recorded in a study of T cell repertoires in aging, cancer and after chemotherapy. Whole-study context: Healthy donor repertoires were recorded over several months to years and showed clear clonal overlap.

Overall study results and limits: In each cancer cohort, median generation probability increased across chemotherapy, suggesting thymic output rebounded. No conclusions about immunological memory after chemotherapy can be drawn from the repertoire data.

Details on this clonotype: Its target is not known.

A mixed TRB-A/B primer pool amplified rearranged TRB by multiplex touch-down PCR. TCRdb re-derived calls from the multiplex PCR reads in MiXCR, one entry per CDR3 protein. The sample carries around 5,000 distinct CDR3 sequences, 21% recorded once. CDR1 is DFQATT, CDR2 SNEGSKA, per germline (reference sequence). V was clipped by 5 bases and J by 5 bases; unmatched bases: 10. The CDR3 consists of 15 residues. TCR beta rearrangements were amplified from peripheral blood genomic DNA. The receptor was derived from a human donor in good health. The donor label of this sample is uncertain. This chain links TRBV20-1 with TRBJ2-3; 10 positions agree with TRBD2. Sequencing was performed on blood. The CDR3 bases are TGCAGTGCTTCTGTCCTAGCGGGGGTAGGAGATACGCAGTATTTT. Protein product: CSASVLAGVGDTQYF.